The present T cell receptor (beta chain) was sequenced within a study of long-term antiretroviral therapy in people with HIV. Study findings and constraints: Missing from the dataset were any data on ART adherence, viral resistance or therapy changes.

V lost 2 bases to trimming and J lost 1 base, with 10 bases between them. Germline CDR1 SGHRS, CDR2 YFSETQ. The CDR3 length is 14 residues. To note about this clone: Its target is not known.

Assay version v3.0 of immunoSEQ was used, and it was run at survey level. Measured with immunoSEQ multiplex PCR; TCRdb has only the in-frame clones, and not every one. Of tens of thousands of clones listed, 81% are singletons. The V and J genes are TRBV5-1 and TRBJ2-7; possible D gene TRBD2, 6 bases. The sample consisted of unsorted PBMCs, taken 0.1 years before starting antiretroviral therapy. This clonotype originated in a middle-aged man with HIV. CDR3 protein: CASSFSGLSYEQYF. CDR3 DNA: TGCGCCAGCAGCTTCAGCGGGCTTTCCTACGAGCAGTACTTC.